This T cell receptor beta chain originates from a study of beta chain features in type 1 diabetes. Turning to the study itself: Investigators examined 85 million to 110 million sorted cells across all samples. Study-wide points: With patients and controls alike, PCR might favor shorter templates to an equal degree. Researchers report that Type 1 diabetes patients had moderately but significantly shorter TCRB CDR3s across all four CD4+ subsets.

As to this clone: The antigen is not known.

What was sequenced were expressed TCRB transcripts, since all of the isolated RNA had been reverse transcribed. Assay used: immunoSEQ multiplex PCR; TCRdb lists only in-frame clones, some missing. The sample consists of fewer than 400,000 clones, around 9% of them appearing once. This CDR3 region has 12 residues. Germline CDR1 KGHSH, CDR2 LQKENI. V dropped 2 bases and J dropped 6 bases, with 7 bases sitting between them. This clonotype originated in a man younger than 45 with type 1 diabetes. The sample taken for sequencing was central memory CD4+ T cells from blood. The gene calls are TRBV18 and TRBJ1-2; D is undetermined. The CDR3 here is CASSPNTDGYTF. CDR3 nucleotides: TGTGCCAGCTCACCAAATACGGATGGCTACACCTTC.